The rows below give T cell receptor beta chains drawn from one sample of a study of T cells in Graves' hyperthyroidism and ophthalmopathy. TCRdb re-derived calls from the multiplex PCR reads in MiXCR, one entry per CDR3 protein. The data contain around 300,000 distinct CDR3 sequences, roughly 13% of them seen just once; the ten biggest clones take up just under 25%. Sequencing was performed on blood. These receptors all come from a woman in her 30s with Graves' hyperthyroidism. The CDR3 runs from the conserved cysteine through the conserved F or W. D genes are given only for firm matches. Clone size is stated in some rows and not others, as once, few, many or a class when expanded.

d_gene: TRBD2; len: 14; j_gene: TRBJ2-5; abundance: few; v_gene: TRBV7-9; CDR3nt: TGTGCCAGCAGCTTAATAGCGGGAGGAGAGACCCAGTACTTC; CDR3aa: CASSLIAGGETQYF
d_gene: .; len: 14; j_gene: TRBJ2-3; abundance: many; v_gene: TRBV5-1; CDR3nt: TGCGCCAGCAGCCCCGGGACTGGAAAAGATACGCAGTATTTT; CDR3aa: CASSPGTGKDTQYF
d_gene: .; len: 17; j_gene: TRBJ2-6; abundance: many; v_gene: TRBV27; CDR3nt: TGTGCCAGCAGTCTAGGTAGTTTGATCTCTGGGGCCAACGTCCTGACTTTC; CDR3aa: CASSLGSLISGANVLTF
d_gene: .; len: 13; j_gene: TRBJ2-3; abundance: .; v_gene: TRBV20-1; CDR3nt: TGCAGTGCTATATCGGTTCTCAAGGATACGCAGTATTTT; CDR3aa: CSAISVLKDTQYF
d_gene: .; len: 16; j_gene: TRBJ2-1; abundance: .; v_gene: TRBV4-1; CDR3nt: TGCGCCAGCAGCCAGAGCAGCGGAAGGCCCTACAATGAGCAGTTCTTC; CDR3aa: CASSQSSGRPYNEQFF
d_gene: TRBD2; len: 15; j_gene: TRBJ2-1; abundance: many; v_gene: TRBV28; CDR3nt: TGTGCCAGCAGACCTCCAGCGGGAGTGGTAGATGAGCAGTTCTTC; CDR3aa: CASRPPAGVVDEQFF
d_gene: TRBD1; len: 15; j_gene: TRBJ2-2; abundance: .; v_gene: TRBV5-1; CDR3nt: TGCGCCAGCAGCTTGGTGGCAGGGGGCACCGGGGAGCTGTTTTTT; CDR3aa: CASSLVAGGTGELFF
d_gene: TRBD1; len: 13; j_gene: TRBJ2-7; abundance: few; v_gene: TRBV6-1; CDR3nt: TGTGCCAGCCAGGGACAGAGATTTCGTGAGCAGTACTTC; CDR3aa: CASQGQRFREQYF
d_gene: .; len: 14; j_gene: TRBJ2-3; abundance: many; v_gene: TRBV6-2/TRBV6-3; CDR3nt: TGTGCCAGCAGCTGGGCTATAAGGGCAGATACGCAGTATTTT; CDR3aa: CASSWAIRADTQYF
d_gene: .; len: 13; j_gene: TRBJ1-4; abundance: many; v_gene: TRBV29-1; CDR3nt: TGCAGCGTTGCTGGCAGACGTAATGAAAAACTGTTTTTT; CDR3aa: CSVAGRRNEKLFF
d_gene: TRBD1; len: 12; j_gene: TRBJ2-7; abundance: .; v_gene: TRBV2; CDR3nt: TGTGCCAGCAGGGGTACAGGGGACGAGCAGTACTTC; CDR3aa: CASRGTGDEQYF
d_gene: TRBD2; len: 14; j_gene: TRBJ2-5; abundance: few; v_gene: TRBV20-1; CDR3nt: TGCAGTGCGTATCTCGTCGGGGGGAAAGAGACCCAGTACTTC; CDR3aa: CSAYLVGGKETQYF
d_gene: TRBD2; len: 13; j_gene: TRBJ2-7; abundance: many; v_gene: TRBV3-1; CDR3nt: TGTGCCAGCAGCCCGCGGGAGCACTACGAGCAGTACTTC; CDR3aa: CASSPREHYEQYF
d_gene: .; len: 11; j_gene: TRBJ2-2; abundance: .; v_gene: TRBV28; CDR3nt: TGTGCCAGCACCTGGAGAGGGCAGCTGTTTTTT; CDR3aa: CASTWRGQLFF
d_gene: .; len: 15; j_gene: TRBJ2-3; abundance: many; v_gene: TRBV12-3/TRBV12-4; CDR3nt: TGTGCCAGCAGTTTGGAGACTAGGGTCACAGATACGCAGTATTTT; CDR3aa: CASSLETRVTDTQYF
d_gene: .; len: 14; j_gene: TRBJ1-1; abundance: .; v_gene: TRBV18; CDR3nt: TGTGCCAGCTCACCTTATGGATTGAACACTGAAGCTCTCTTT; CDR3aa: CASSPYGLNTEALF
d_gene: .; len: 17; j_gene: TRBJ2-5; abundance: .; v_gene: TRBV7-9; CDR3nt: TGTGCCAGCAGCTTTTCTGCGGGTGGGACGGCTCAAGAGACCCAGTACTTC; CDR3aa: CASSFSAGGTAQETQYF
d_gene: .; len: 12; j_gene: TRBJ2-5; abundance: many; v_gene: TRBV28; CDR3nt: TGTGCCACCAGTGGGGGTTTGGAGACCCAGTACTTC; CDR3aa: CATSGGLETQYF
d_gene: .; len: 15; j_gene: TRBJ2-3; abundance: few; v_gene: TRBV5-4; CDR3nt: TGTGCCAGCAACCTTGGCGGAGGCGTCACAGATACGCAGTATTTT; CDR3aa: CASNLGGGVTDTQYF
d_gene: TRBD1; len: 13; j_gene: TRBJ1-5; abundance: few; v_gene: TRBV20-1; CDR3nt: TGCAGTGCGGCCGGGACAGCCAATCAGCCCCAGCATTTT; CDR3aa: CSAAGTANQPQHF
d_gene: .; len: 17; j_gene: TRBJ2-5; abundance: many; v_gene: TRBV3-1; CDR3nt: TGTGCCAGCAGCCAAGGGCTGGGGGCGGGGACAAAAGAGACCCAGTACTTC; CDR3aa: CASSQGLGAGTKETQYF
d_gene: .; len: 15; j_gene: TRBJ2-7; abundance: many; v_gene: TRBV28; CDR3nt: TGTGCCAGCAGTTTCCGAGTCGGCATATTCTACGAGCAGTACTTC; CDR3aa: CASSFRVGIFYEQYF
d_gene: .; len: 13; j_gene: TRBJ1-5; abundance: many; v_gene: TRBV24-1; CDR3nt: TGTGCCACCAGTGCACATTACGATCAGCCCCAGCATTTT; CDR3aa: CATSAHYDQPQHF
d_gene: .; len: 14; j_gene: TRBJ2-5; abundance: many; v_gene: TRBV20-1; CDR3nt: TGCAGTGCGCGGGACAGTAGAGATGAAGAGACCCAGTACTTC; CDR3aa: CSARDSRDEETQYF
d_gene: .; len: 12; j_gene: TRBJ2-7; abundance: .; v_gene: TRBV20-1; CDR3nt: TGCAGTGTTCTCAGGGATCAATACGAGCAGTACTTC; CDR3aa: CSVLRDQYEQYF
d_gene: .; len: 15; j_gene: TRBJ2-3; abundance: few; v_gene: TRBV5-4; CDR3nt: TGTGCCAGCAGCTCGGACGGCCGTTCCACAGATACGCAGTATTTT; CDR3aa: CASSSDGRSTDTQYF
d_gene: TRBD2; len: 18; j_gene: TRBJ2-2; abundance: few; v_gene: TRBV9; CDR3nt: TGTGCCAGCAGGGAAGGGCCTAGCGGGAGGGGGAACACCGGGGAGCTGTTTTTT; CDR3aa: CASREGPSGRGNTGELFF
d_gene: .; len: 14; j_gene: TRBJ2-7; abundance: few; v_gene: TRBV20-1; CDR3nt: TGCAGTGCTTACCCCGTTGGCAGGGACGCCGAGCAGTACTTC; CDR3aa: CSAYPVGRDAEQYF
d_gene: .; len: 16; j_gene: TRBJ1-2; abundance: .; v_gene: TRBV6-2/TRBV6-3; CDR3nt: TGTGCCAGCAGCAAGGAGACAGATGGGGGGCGCAGAGGCTACACCTTC; CDR3aa: CASSKETDGGRRGYTF
d_gene: TRBD2; len: 14; j_gene: TRBJ2-7; abundance: .; v_gene: TRBV20-1; CDR3nt: TGCAGTGCTTTCATCGGGACTAGCTCCTACGAGCAGTACTTC; CDR3aa: CSAFIGTSSYEQYF
d_gene: .; len: 13; j_gene: TRBJ1-1; abundance: many; v_gene: TRBV2; CDR3nt: TGTGCCAGCAGTGCCCCTCGAGACAGTGAAGCTTTCTTT; CDR3aa: CASSAPRDSEAFF
d_gene: .; len: 18; j_gene: TRBJ2-6; abundance: .; v_gene: TRBV6-1; CDR3nt: TGTGCCAGCAGTGGATCAGGGTCCACGAGCTCTGGGGCCAACGTCCTGACTTTC; CDR3aa: CASSGSGSTSSGANVLTF
d_gene: TRBD1; len: 13; j_gene: TRBJ2-7; abundance: many; v_gene: TRBV12-3/TRBV12-4; CDR3nt: TGTGCCAGCAAGCGACAGGGAAACGGCGAGCAGTACTTC; CDR3aa: CASKRQGNGEQYF
d_gene: .; len: 14; j_gene: TRBJ1-1; abundance: many; v_gene: TRBV6-5; CDR3nt: TGTGCCAGCAGTCGCACGGGGGGGCCCACTGAAGCTTTCTTT; CDR3aa: CASSRTGGPTEAFF
d_gene: .; len: 15; j_gene: TRBJ2-7; abundance: few; v_gene: TRBV30; CDR3nt: TGTGCCTGGAGTGTAGAGGGACGGATTACGTACGAGCAGTACTTC; CDR3aa: CAWSVEGRITYEQYF
d_gene: TRBD2; len: 14; j_gene: TRBJ2-7; abundance: few; v_gene: TRBV5-1; CDR3nt: TGCGCCAGCAGCTTGGTTCTAGCGGGTTACGAGCAGTACTTC; CDR3aa: CASSLVLAGYEQYF
d_gene: TRBD2; len: 17; j_gene: TRBJ2-1; abundance: few; v_gene: TRBV15; CDR3nt: TGTGCCACCAGCAGATCCCCGGTTCTAGCGGGAGGAGGTGAGCAGTTCTTC; CDR3aa: CATSRSPVLAGGGEQFF
d_gene: .; len: 14; j_gene: TRBJ1-5; abundance: many; v_gene: TRBV20-1; CDR3nt: TGCAGTGCCCCGGGACCCTTGGACAATCAGCCCCAGCATTTT; CDR3aa: CSAPGPLDNQPQHF
d_gene: .; len: 14; j_gene: TRBJ2-1; abundance: few; v_gene: TRBV29-1; CDR3nt: TGCAGCGTAGGACAGTCAAGCTCCTACAATGAGCAGTTCTTC; CDR3aa: CSVGQSSSYNEQFF
d_gene: .; len: 16; j_gene: TRBJ2-3; abundance: few; v_gene: TRBV3-1; CDR3nt: TGTGCCAGCAGCCAAGATGAGCAGGGAGTCACAGATACGCAGTATTTT; CDR3aa: CASSQDEQGVTDTQYF
d_gene: TRBD2; len: 16; j_gene: TRBJ2-7; abundance: many; v_gene: TRBV5-1; CDR3nt: TGCGCCAGCAGCTTGGGACTAGCGGGAGGCTCCTACGAGCAGTACTTC; CDR3aa: CASSLGLAGGSYEQYF
d_gene: TRBD1; len: 14; j_gene: TRBJ1-3; abundance: many; v_gene: TRBV12-3/TRBV12-4; CDR3nt: TGTGCCAGCAGTTCGACAGGGGGAGGAAACACCATATATTTT; CDR3aa: CASSSTGGGNTIYF
d_gene: .; len: 14; j_gene: TRBJ1-5; abundance: few; v_gene: TRBV27; CDR3nt: TGTGCCAGCAGTCCACAGGAGCGGAGTCAGCCCCAGCATTTT; CDR3aa: CASSPQERSQPQHF
d_gene: .; len: 12; j_gene: TRBJ2-7; abundance: .; v_gene: TRBV7-9; CDR3nt: TGTGCCAGCAGCCCACACTACGACGAGCAGTACTTC; CDR3aa: CASSPHYDEQYF
d_gene: TRBD2; len: 15; j_gene: TRBJ2-2; abundance: .; v_gene: TRBV2; CDR3nt: TGTGCCAGCAGTGAATTAAGCGGGAGGGCCGGGGAGCTGTTTTTT; CDR3aa: CASSELSGRAGELFF
d_gene: .; len: 12; j_gene: TRBJ2-3; abundance: many; v_gene: TRBV9; CDR3nt: TGTGCCAGCAGGGGGAGCGCAGATACGCAGTATTTT; CDR3aa: CASRGSADTQYF
d_gene: .; len: 14; j_gene: TRBJ2-1; abundance: many; v_gene: TRBV2; CDR3nt: TGTGCCAGCAGTGCCCGCCACGATAACAATGAGCAGTTCTTC; CDR3aa: CASSARHDNNEQFF
d_gene: .; len: 16; j_gene: TRBJ2-2; abundance: .; v_gene: TRBV11-1; CDR3nt: TGTGCCAGCAGCCCCCAACCGGCAGATTACACCGGGGAGCTGTTTTTT; CDR3aa: CASSPQPADYTGELFF
d_gene: .; len: 16; j_gene: TRBJ2-7; abundance: few; v_gene: TRBV3-1; CDR3nt: TGTGCCAGCAGCCAGGGAGACACTACTACTTTCTACGAGCAGTACTTC; CDR3aa: CASSQGDTTTFYEQYF
d_gene: .; len: 15; j_gene: TRBJ1-2; abundance: many; v_gene: TRBV7-2; CDR3nt: TGTGCCAGCAGCCCCTTTTGGGGGCAGGGAGTCGGCTACACCTTC; CDR3aa: CASSPFWGQGVGYTF
d_gene: .; len: 14; j_gene: TRBJ2-2; abundance: few; v_gene: TRBV5-8; CDR3nt: TGTGCCAGCAGCTTTTGGCTGGGAACCGGGGAGCTGTTTTTT; CDR3aa: CASSFWLGTGELFF
d_gene: TRBD1; len: 14; j_gene: TRBJ2-7; abundance: .; v_gene: TRBV12-3/TRBV12-4; CDR3nt: TGTGCCAGCAGCCAAAAGGGCAGGGGGCTCGAGCAGTACTTC; CDR3aa: CASSQKGRGLEQYF
d_gene: .; len: 14; j_gene: TRBJ1-1; abundance: .; v_gene: TRBV5-5; CDR3nt: TGTGCCAGCAGCTTGGTCTCTCCAGGGACTGAAGCTTTCTTT; CDR3aa: CASSLVSPGTEAFF
d_gene: TRBD2; len: 16; j_gene: TRBJ2-5; abundance: few; v_gene: TRBV19; CDR3nt: TGTGCCAGTAAAGAAGCGGGAGGGCCCTCGGAGGAGACCCAGTACTTC; CDR3aa: CASKEAGGPSEETQYF